The 14 T cell receptor beta chains in this list originate from one sample, sequenced in a study of blood T cell repertoires in COVID-19. Repertoires were generated with immunoSEQ multiplex PCR, while TCRdb's copy carries only in-frame clones and drops some. The sample has under 60,000 clones; 85% to 90% are singletons. Sequencing was performed on peripheral blood. These receptors all come from a human donor in a cohort sampled during active COVID-19.

The chain combines TRBV29-1 with TRBJ1-2; D gene ambiguous. In germline, CDR1 is SQVTM, CDR2 ANQGSEA. There are 12 residues in the CDR3. Trimming took off 2 bases at V and 6 bases at J, with 10 bases between the two ends. This chain's CDR3 is CSVEKPGDGYTF. CDR3 sequence (DNA): TGCAGCGTTGAAAAGCCCGGAGATGGCTACACCTTC.

This clone was counted a single time. The gene calls are TRBV3-1 (or the pseudogene TRBV3-2) and TRBJ2-1; the D is unclear. The CDR3 has 16 residues. V lost 5 bases and J 8 bases, leaving 22 bases between the germline ends. Germline V gives CDR1 LGHDT, CDR2 YNNKEL (reference sequence). For the CDR3, the DNA is TGTGCCAGCAGCTACCGACGCACAATAGGAGTCGATGAGCAGTTCTTC. This gives the protein CASSYRRTIGVDEQFF.

The chain links TRBV10-3 to TRBJ1-1; a possible D gene is TRBD1 (5 bases). CDR3 length equals 15 residues. Germline assignment: CDR1 ENHRY and CDR2 SYGVKD. V lost 4 bases and J 3 bases, leaving 15 bases between the germline ends. The CDR3 loop is CAISVADSLYTEAFF. CDR3 coding DNA: TGTGCCATCAGTGTAGCCGACAGCCTGTACACTGAAGCTTTCTTT.

The rearrangement joins TRBV24-1 to TRBJ2-1; D remains unclear. The CDR3 is 15 residues long. Between the trimmed V and J ends, which lost 1 base and 0 bases, there was a span of 6 bases. CDR1 and CDR2 (germline): KGHDR, SFDVKD. CDR3 in amino acids: CATSDFLRSYNEQFF. DNA of the CDR3: TGTGCCACCAGTGATTTTCTACGCTCCTACAATGAGCAGTTCTTC.

The rearrangement joins TRBV18 to TRBJ2-5; D is unresolved. The CDR3 is 14 residues long. Germline V gene lookup returns CDR1 KGHSH and CDR2 LQKENI. V was trimmed by 0 bases and J by 5 bases, leaving 10 bases between them. The CDR3 DNA reads TGTGCCAGCTCACCACCGGCGGCCGGGGAGACCCAGTACTTC. The encoded protein is CASSPPAAGETQYF.

The V gene is TRBV5-1, the J gene TRBJ2-2, with 7 bases identical to TRBD2. CDR3 size: 15 residues. CDR1 and CDR2 from the germline V gene are SGHRS and YFSETQ. V lost 2 bases and J lost 6; bases outside the gene matches: 7. CDR3 protein: CASSFFRAGAGELFF. The CDR3 DNA is TGCGCCAGCAGCTTTTTTAGGGCGGGAGCCGGGGAGCTGTTTTTT.

The chain employs TRBV5-1 and TRBJ1-2; D is uncertain. V dropped 3 bases and J dropped 4 bases, with 10 bases sitting between them. The CDR3 is made up of 13 amino acids. CDR1 and CDR2 (germline): SGHRS, YFSETQ. The CDR3 sequence: CASSSTEGYGYTF. The CDR3 nucleotides read TGCGCCAGCAGCTCCACCGAGGGCTATGGCTACACCTTC.

This chain links TRBV18 with TRBJ2-7; 12 positions match TRBD2. The trim removed 1 base at V and 0 bases at J, leaving 1 base unmatched. The CDR3 has 16 residues. From germline, CDR1 is KGHSH and CDR2 LQKENI. DNA of the CDR3: TGTGCCAGCTCACCACAGACTAGCGGGAGCTCCTACGAGCAGTACTTC. This gives the protein CASSPQTSGSSYEQYF.

The chain combines TRBV5-1 with TRBJ2-3; D is unclear. The CDR3 runs 14 residues. V was pared by 0 bases and J by 0 bases, with 5 bases between. Germline values: CDR1 SGHRS, CDR2 YFSETQ. CDR3 residues: CASSLASSTDTQYF. In DNA, the CDR3 is TGCGCCAGCAGCTTGGCCTCCAGCACAGATACGCAGTATTTT.

V and J are TRBV7-9 and TRBJ2-1; possibly TRBD2 for D (6 bases). The V gene lost 3 bases and the J gene lost 4 bases, with 13 bases spanning the gap. Germline CDR1 reads SEHNR; CDR2 reads FQNEAQ (reference sequence). The CDR3 is made up of 15 amino acids. The CDR3 sequence: CASSFLAGTYNEQFF. The CDR3 DNA reads TGTGCCAGCAGCTTCCTCGCGGGAACGTACAATGAGCAGTTCTTC.

This chain links TRBV3-1 (or the pseudogene TRBV3-2) with TRBJ1-6; D gene uncertain. CDR1 is LGHDT, CDR2 YNNKEL, per germline (reference sequence). This CDR3 comprises 15 residues. Trimming removed 4 bases from V and 8 bases from J, with 15 bases in between. CDR3 sequence (DNA): TGTGCCAGCAGCCCACGAGGTGTCCATCATTCACCCCTCCACTTT. This encodes CASSPRGVHHSPLHF.

In its sample, this clone was seen a few times. The chain combines TRBV11-2 with TRBJ1-6, with D hard to call. CDR3 length: 15 amino acids. Germline V gene sequence: CDR1 SGHAT, CDR2 FQNNGV. Trimming took 3 bases from V and 5 from J, leaving 11 bases between them. The CDR3 coding sequence is TGTGCCAGCAGCTTGACCCCGGGGAATAATTCACCCCTCCACTTT. This encodes CASSLTPGNNSPLHF.

The chain is built from TRBV28 and TRBJ2-2, with TRBD2 matching 13 bases. V gave up 6 bases and J gave up 5 bases; unmatched junction bases: 6. This CDR3 has 16 residues. Germline V gives CDR1 MDHEN, CDR2 SYDVKM. The CDR3 coding sequence is TGTGCCAGCAGAAGGACTAGCGGGAGTGGAACCGGGGAGCTGTTTTTT. This translates into CASRRTSGSGTGELFF.

This clone showed up just once. The CDR3 DNA sequence: TGTGCCAGCAGCAAGCTTATGGGCAGCTCTAGCACAGATACGCAGTATTTT. It specifies CASSKLMGSSSTDTQYF. The V gene is TRBV7-9, the J gene TRBJ2-3, with D uncertain. Germline V gene sequence: CDR1 SEHNR, CDR2 FQNEAQ (reference sequence). The CDR3 extends over 17 amino acids. V dropped 5 bases and J dropped 0 bases, with 18 bases sitting between them.